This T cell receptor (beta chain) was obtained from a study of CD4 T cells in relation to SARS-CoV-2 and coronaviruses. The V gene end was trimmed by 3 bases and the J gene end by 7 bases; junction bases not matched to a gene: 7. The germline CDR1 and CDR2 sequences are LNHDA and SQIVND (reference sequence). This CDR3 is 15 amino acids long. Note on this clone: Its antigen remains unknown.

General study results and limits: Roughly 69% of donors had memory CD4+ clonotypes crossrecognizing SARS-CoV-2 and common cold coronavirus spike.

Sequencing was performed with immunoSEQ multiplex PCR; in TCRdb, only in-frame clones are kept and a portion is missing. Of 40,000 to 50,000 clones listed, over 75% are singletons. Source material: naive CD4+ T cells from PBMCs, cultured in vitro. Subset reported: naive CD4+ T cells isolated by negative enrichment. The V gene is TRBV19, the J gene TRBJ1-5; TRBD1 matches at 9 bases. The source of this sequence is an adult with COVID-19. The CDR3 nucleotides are TGTGCCAGTAGTATCACAGGGGGCATCGGACAGCCCCAGCATTTT. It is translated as CASSITGGIGQPQHF.